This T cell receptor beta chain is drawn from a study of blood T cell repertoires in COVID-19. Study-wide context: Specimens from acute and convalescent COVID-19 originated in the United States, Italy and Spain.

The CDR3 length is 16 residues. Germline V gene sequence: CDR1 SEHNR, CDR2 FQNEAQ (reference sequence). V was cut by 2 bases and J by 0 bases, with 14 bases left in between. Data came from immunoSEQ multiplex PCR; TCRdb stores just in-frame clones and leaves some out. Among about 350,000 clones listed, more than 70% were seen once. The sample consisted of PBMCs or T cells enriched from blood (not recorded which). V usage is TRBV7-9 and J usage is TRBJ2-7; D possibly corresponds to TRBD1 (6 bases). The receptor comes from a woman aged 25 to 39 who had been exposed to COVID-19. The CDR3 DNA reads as TGTGCCAGCAGCTTAAAGTCAGGGGTAAGCTCCTACGAGCAGTACTTC. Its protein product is CASSLKSGVSSYEQYF.